This T cell receptor beta chain was sequenced during a study of graft-versus-host responses after intestinal transplantation. Germline CDR1 reads SGHVS; CDR2 reads FNYEAQ. The CDR3 covers 13 residues. The V end was cut by 4 bases, the J end by 5 bases, with 11 bases between. Measured with immunoSEQ multiplex PCR; TCRdb has only the in-frame clones, and not every one. The sample yields 85,000 to 100,000 clones, 90% seen once. In the case of this clone: Its specificity is unknown.

This rearrangement joins TRBV7-6 to TRBJ1-1; TRBD1 might be the D (6 bases). The sequences come from unstimulated CD4+ T cells sorted from spleen or lymph node cells, collected before intestinal transplant. The TCR originated in a human donor who received an intestinal transplant. The CDR3 nucleotides are TGTGCCAGCAGCTCAGGGGAACCGACTGAAGCTTTCTTT. Protein: CASSSGEPTEAFF.